Only a few counts were recorded for the clone carrying this TCR beta chain. These data originate in a study of Graves' ophthalmopathy and Graves' hyperthyroidism. Amplification from RNA transcripts yielded the TCR beta CDR3 regions. Following a first-round RT-PCR that used HTBI primers, a second-round multiplex PCR was carried out. TCRdb called the multiplex PCR reads again in MiXCR, with one record for every CDR3 protein. The table shows 350,000 to 400,000 distinct CDR3 sequences, with about 16% occurring only once. Trimming stripped 8 bases from V and 3 bases from J, with 13 bases between. The CDR3 extends over 13 amino acids. PBMCs were isolated by Ficoll-Paque density gradient centrifugation, using 7.5 to 10 ml of fresh peripheral blood as the starting material.

The chain recombines TRBV12-3 or TRBV12-4 with TRBJ1-2, with D maybe TRBD1 (6 bases). This sequence was found in a woman between 18 and 29 years old with Graves' ophthalmopathy. Sequenced: peripheral blood. In DNA, the CDR3 is TGTGCCAGCTGGACCAGGGGATACTATGGCTACACCTTC. It is translated as CASWTRGYYGYTF.